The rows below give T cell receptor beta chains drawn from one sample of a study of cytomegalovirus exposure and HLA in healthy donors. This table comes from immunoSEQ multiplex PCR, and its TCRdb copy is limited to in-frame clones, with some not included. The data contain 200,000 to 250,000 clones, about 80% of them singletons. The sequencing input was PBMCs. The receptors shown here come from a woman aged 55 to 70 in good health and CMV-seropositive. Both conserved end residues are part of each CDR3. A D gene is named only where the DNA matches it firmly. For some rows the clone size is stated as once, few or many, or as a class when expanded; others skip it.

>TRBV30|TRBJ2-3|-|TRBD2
TGTGCCTGGAGAGCACTGGGACTAGCGGGAGCAGATACGCAGTATTTT
CAWRALGLAGADTQYF
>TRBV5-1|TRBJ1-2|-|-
TGCGCCAGCAGCTTGGAGGGACTAGGGGACGGCTACACCTTC
CASSLEGLGDGYTF
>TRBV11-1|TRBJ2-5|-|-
TGTGCCAGCAGCCCGCAGGTCCTTCCCTATCAAGAGACCCAGTACTTC
CASSPQVLPYQETQYF
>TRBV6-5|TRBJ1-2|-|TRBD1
TGTGCCAGCAGTTACTCGTCCCAGGGGGCCGGGTATGGCTACACCTTC
CASSYSSQGAGYGYTF
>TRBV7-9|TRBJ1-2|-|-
TGTGCCAGCAGCTTAGATTCGATCTCGGTGGCCTTC
CASSLDSISVAF
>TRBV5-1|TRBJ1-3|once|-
TGCGCCAGCAGCCCCCGACCCGAGGCTGGAAACACCATATATTTT
CASSPRPEAGNTIYF
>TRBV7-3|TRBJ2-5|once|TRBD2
TGTGCCAGCAGCTCAACCAACCTAGCGGGGAAGGGAGAGACCCAGTACTTC
CASSSTNLAGKGETQYF
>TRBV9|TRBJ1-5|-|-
TGTGCCAGCAGCGAGGGGGTAGGGAACAATCAGCCCCAGCATTTT
CASSEGVGNNQPQHF
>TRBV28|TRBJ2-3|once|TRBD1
TGTGCCATTTCAGGGGGCGGGACAGATACGCAGTATTTT
CAISGGGTDTQYF
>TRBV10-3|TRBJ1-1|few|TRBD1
TGTGCCGCAACCGGAGGGGGCACCACGAACACTGAAGCTTTCTTT
CAATGGGTTNTEAFF
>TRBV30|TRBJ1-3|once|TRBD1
TGTGCCTGGAGTGACAGGGGCCCTCCTGACACCATATATTTT
CAWSDRGPPDTIYF
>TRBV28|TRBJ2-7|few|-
TGTGCCAGCAGCGTGACAGGAGACATCTCCTACGAGCAGTACTTC
CASSVTGDISYEQYF
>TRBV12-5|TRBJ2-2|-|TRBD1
TGTGCTAGTTTATCCGACAGGGGGAACACCGGGGAGCTGTTTTTT
CASLSDRGNTGELFF
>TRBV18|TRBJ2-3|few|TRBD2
TGTGCCAGCTCACCAGGACTAGAGGGCACAGATACGCAGTATTTT
CASSPGLEGTDTQYF
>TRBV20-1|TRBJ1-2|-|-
TGCAGTGCTAGGGACATCTATGGCTACACCTTC
CSARDIYGYTF
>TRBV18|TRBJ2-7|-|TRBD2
TGTGCCAGCTCAGCACTAGCGGAGACCTACGAGCAGTACTTC
CASSALAETYEQYF
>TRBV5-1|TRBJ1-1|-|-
TGCGCCAGCAGCTTGGCAAGACAGTACCCATCAAACACTGAAGCTTTCTTT
CASSLARQYPSNTEAFF
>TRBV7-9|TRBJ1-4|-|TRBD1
TGTGCCAGCAGCTTAGGTTGGCAGGGGGTAGGTCCAACTAATGAAAAACTGTTTTTT
CASSLGWQGVGPTNEKLFF
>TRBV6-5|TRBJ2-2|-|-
TGTGCCAGCAGTTACACGGGAAACACCGGGGAGCTGTTTTTT
CASSYTGNTGELFF
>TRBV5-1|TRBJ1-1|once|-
TGCGCCAGCAGCCTATCACCGGGGGACGGCACTGAAGCTTTCTTT
CASSLSPGDGTEAFF
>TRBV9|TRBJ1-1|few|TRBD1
TGTGCCAGCAGCGTCGACCCTGCAGGGGGATTTACTGAAGCTTTCTTT
CASSVDPAGGFTEAFF
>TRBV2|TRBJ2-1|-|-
TGTGCCAGCAGTGAACAGGGTTCTTCCTACAATGAGCAGTTCTTC
CASSEQGSSYNEQFF
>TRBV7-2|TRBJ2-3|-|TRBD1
TGTGCCAGCAGCTCAGGGGGTACAGATACGCAGTATTTT
CASSSGGTDTQYF
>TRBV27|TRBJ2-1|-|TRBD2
TGTGCCAGCAGTTTGGGAGTTTACAGAGAAGCGGGAATCGAGGACAATGAGCAGTTCTTC
CASSLGVYREAGIEDNEQFF
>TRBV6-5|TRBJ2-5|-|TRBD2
TGTGCCAGCAGCGTTGGGACTAGCGGGTTAGAGACCCAGTACTTC
CASSVGTSGLETQYF
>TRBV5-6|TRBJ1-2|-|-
TGTGCCAGCACCCCTCTTTTCGATGCGCGGGGGGAGATTGGCTACACCTTC
CASTPLFDARGEIGYTF
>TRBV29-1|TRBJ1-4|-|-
TGCAGCGTTGAAGTAGTAGGGGTGGAGGGTGAAAAACTGTTTTTT
CSVEVVGVEGEKLFF
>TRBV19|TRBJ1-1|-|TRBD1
TGTGCCAGTAGTATAGTCAGGGGGCTTAACACTGAAGCTTTCTTT
CASSIVRGLNTEAFF
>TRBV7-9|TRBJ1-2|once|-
TGTGCCAGCGGCCAGGGTGGGGACTATGGCTACACCTTC
CASGQGGDYGYTF
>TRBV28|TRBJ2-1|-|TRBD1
TGTGCCAGCAGTCACAAGGGGGCTTTGATGTACAATGAGCAGTTCTTC
CASSHKGALMYNEQFF
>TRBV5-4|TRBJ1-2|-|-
TGTGCCAGCAGCTCTGAGCAGGGGATGCTAGTGGGCTATGGCTACACCTTC
CASSSEQGMLVGYGYTF
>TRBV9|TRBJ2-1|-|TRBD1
TGTGCCAGCAGCGACCGGGACAGGGGGAACAATGAGCAGTTCTTC
CASSDRDRGNNEQFF
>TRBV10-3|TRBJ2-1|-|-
TGTGCCATTCGGGGAAGTACTGCCGATGAGCAGTTCTTC
CAIRGSTADEQFF
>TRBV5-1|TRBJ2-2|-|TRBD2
TGCGCCAGCAGCTTGGCGGGGGGGAACACCGGGGAGCTGTTTTTT
CASSLAGGNTGELFF
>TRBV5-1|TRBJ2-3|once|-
TGCGCCAGCAGCCTCCTACAGGGCCCAGATACGCAGTATTTT
CASSLLQGPDTQYF
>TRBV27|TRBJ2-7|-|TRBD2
TGTGCCAGCAGTCCCTGGGGGACTAGCGGGAGCTACGAGCAGTACTTC
CASSPWGTSGSYEQYF
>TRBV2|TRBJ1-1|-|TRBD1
TGTGCCAGCAGTTACAGGGGGCTGGACACTGAAGCTTTCTTT
CASSYRGLDTEAFF
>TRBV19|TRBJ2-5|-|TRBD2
TGTGCCAGTAGTCCCCAAGGACTAGCGCAGTATCAAGAGACCCAGTACTTC
CASSPQGLAQYQETQYF
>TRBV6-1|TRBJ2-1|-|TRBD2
TGTGCCAGCAGTGAAGAAAGTTTTCGGGGACTACCACCGAGGTACAATGAGCAGTTCTTC
CASSEESFRGLPPRYNEQFF
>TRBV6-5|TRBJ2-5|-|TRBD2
TGTGCCAGCAGCCACAGTTTTGGACTAGGAGAGACCCAGTACTTC
CASSHSFGLGETQYF
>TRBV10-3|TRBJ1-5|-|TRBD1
TGTGCCATCAGTTCGGGACAGGGTGATCAGCCCCAGCATTTT
CAISSGQGDQPQHF
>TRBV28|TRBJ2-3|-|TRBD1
TGTGCCAGCAGTGTAGGGGGCGGTTTGTTAGATACGCAGTATTTT
CASSVGGGLLDTQYF
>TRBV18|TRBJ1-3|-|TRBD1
TGTGCCAGCTCACGAACGCCGGGACAGGGGTCGGCTGGAAACACCATATATTTT
CASSRTPGQGSAGNTIYF
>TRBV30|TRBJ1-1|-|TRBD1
TGTGCCTGGAGTACCGGGACAGGGAGGACTGAAGCTTTCTTT
CAWSTGTGRTEAFF
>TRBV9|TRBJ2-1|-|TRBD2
TGTGCCAGCAGCCCACAAGGACTAGTGTATGAGCAGTTCTTC
CASSPQGLVYEQFF